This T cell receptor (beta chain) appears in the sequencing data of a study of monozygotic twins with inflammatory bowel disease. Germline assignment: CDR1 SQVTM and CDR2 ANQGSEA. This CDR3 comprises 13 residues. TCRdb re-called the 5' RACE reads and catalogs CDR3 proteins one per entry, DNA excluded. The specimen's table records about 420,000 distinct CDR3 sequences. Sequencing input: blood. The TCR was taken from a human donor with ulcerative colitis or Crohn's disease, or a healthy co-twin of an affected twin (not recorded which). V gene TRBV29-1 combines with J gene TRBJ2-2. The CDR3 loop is CSVGGRNTGELFF.